The 14 T cell receptor beta chains below were found in one sample sequenced in a study of beta chain features in type 1 diabetes. General observations from the study: Researchers report that Type 1 diabetes patients had moderately but significantly shorter TCRB CDR3s across all four CD4+ subsets.

Isolated RNA was reverse transcribed in full, so expressed TCRB transcripts were sequenced. Using immunoSEQ multiplex PCR, the repertoire was profiled, and TCRdb retains in-frame clones only, with some absent. The sample has approximately 160,000 clones, roughly 60% seen once; the top ten hold roughly 0.095%. Their antigens remain unidentified. Input material: naive CD4+ T cells from blood. The receptor set was obtained from a young man with type 1 diabetes.

The chain combines TRBV7-2 with TRBJ2-1, with a tentative D call TRBD2 (5 bases). The germline V gene has CDR1 SGHTA and CDR2 FQGNSA. This CDR3 spans 13 amino acids. V gave up 4 bases and J gave up 4 bases, with 8 bases separating them. The CDR3 DNA sequence: TGTGCCAGCAGCTCTGAGCGGTACAATGAGCAGTTCTTC. Protein product: CASSSERYNEQFF.

The chain carries TRBV14 and TRBJ1-1; D is unresolved. Trimming cost V 2 bases and J 6 bases, with 13 bases left between them. The CDR3 is made up of 14 amino acids. Per the germline V gene, CDR1 is SGHDN and CDR2 is FVKESK. The CDR3 bases are TGTGCCAGCAGCCAAAGCGGGTTGGGCGCTGAAGCTTTCTTT. Translating gives CASSQSGLGAEAFF. The full variable domain, completed using reference TRBV14 and TRBJ1-1, is EAGVTQFPSHSVIEKGQTVTLRCDPISGHDNLYWYRRVMGKEIKFLLHFVKESKQDESGMPNNRFLAERTGGTYSTLKVQPAELEDSGVYFCASSQSGLGAEAFFGQGTRLTVV.

A few counts support this clone. The chain joins TRBV4-2 to TRBJ1-2, with TRBD1 identical over 7 bases. The CDR3 totals 14 residues. V shed 3 bases and J 6 bases; nucleotides not matched to a gene: 7. The germline CDR1 and CDR2 sequences are LGHNA and YNFKEQ. CDR3 sequence: CASSQAGTANGYTF. CDR3 DNA: TGTGCCAGCAGCCAGGCCGGGACAGCGAATGGCTACACCTTC.

This chain joins TRBV6-1 and TRBJ1-2; D is uncertain. This CDR3 has 13 residues. Germline CDR1 MNHNS, CDR2 SASEGT. The germline V and J ends were trimmed by 1 base and 8 bases, with 11 bases remaining between them. The CDR3 sequence: CASSEGKGGGYTF. In nucleotides, the CDR3 is TGTGCCAGCAGTGAAGGGAAAGGAGGAGGCTACACCTTC.

The chain employs TRBV7-9 and TRBJ2-7, with 9 bases fitting TRBD2. The length of the CDR3 is 16 residues. V shed 5 bases and J 0 bases; nucleotides not matched to a gene: 8. The germline V gene encodes CDR1 SEHNR and CDR2 FQNEAQ (reference sequence). The CDR3 region has the DNA TGTGCCAGCAGCCCCAAGACTAGCGGATTCTCCTACGAGCAGTACTTC. Its translation is CASSPKTSGFSYEQYF.

The J gene is TRBJ2-7, the V gene TRBV5-4; D unresolved. Germline V gene lookup returns CDR1 SGHNT and CDR2 YYREEE (reference sequence). V dropped 2 bases and J dropped 2 bases, with 11 bases sitting between them. This CDR3 has 14 amino acids. CDR3 sequence reads: CASSFTDTAYEQYF. The CDR3 DNA follows: TGTGCCAGCAGCTTTACAGATACCGCCTACGAGCAGTACTTC.

This clone was counted only a few times. V usage is TRBV14 and J usage is TRBJ2-3; 12 bases match TRBD2. V lost 3 bases and J lost 0; bases outside the gene matches: 7. This CDR3 region has 18 residues. Germline CDR1 SGHDN, CDR2 FVKESK. CDR3 coding DNA: TGTGCCAGCAGCCAGACTAGCGGGGGAACGGCTAGCACAGATACGCAGTATTTT. Amino acid sequence: CASSQTSGGTASTDTQYF. Drawing the rest from reference TRBV14 and TRBJ2-3, the complete variable domain is EAGVTQFPSHSVIEKGQTVTLRCDPISGHDNLYWYRRVMGKEIKFLLHFVKESKQDESGMPNNRFLAERTGGTYSTLKVQPAELEDSGVYFCASSQTSGGTASTDTQYFGPGTRLTVL.

The gene calls are TRBV7-8 and TRBJ2-7; D may be TRBD2 (5 bases). The CDR3 consists of 13 residues. V was pared by 5 bases and J by 0 bases, with 8 bases between. CDR1 and CDR2 from the germline V gene are SGHVS and FQNEAQ. CDR3 DNA sequence: TGTGCCAGCAGCAAACGGGACTCCTACGAGCAGTACTTC. Encoded protein: CASSKRDSYEQYF.

The count of this clone is one. The chain joins TRBV2 to TRBJ2-7; D may correspond to TRBD1 or TRBD2 (5 bases each). Germline V gene sequence: CDR1 SNHLY, CDR2 FYNNEI. This CDR3 has 13 amino acids. Trimming stripped 4 bases from V and 4 bases from J, with 11 bases between. The CDR3 region has the DNA TGTGCCAGCAGTGTGGGCAGGGAGTACGAGCAGTACTTC. Residues: CASSVGREYEQYF.

The CDR3 region is CASPSPGTSYNEQFF. The CDR3 coding sequence is TGTGCCAGCCCTTCACCGGGTACCTCCTACAATGAGCAGTTCTTC. The chain combines TRBV18 with TRBJ2-1, with D unresolved. V gave up 8 bases and J gave up 0 bases, with 14 bases separating them. Per germline, CDR1 KGHSH and CDR2 LQKENI. The CDR3 has 15 amino acids.

The chain uses TRBV29-1 and TRBJ2-2, with D perhaps being TRBD1 or TRBD2 (5 bases each). CDR1 and CDR2 (germline): SQVTM, ANQGSEA. The ends were cut back, 6 bases at V and 4 bases at J, with 15 bases in the middle. This CDR3 comprises 14 residues. The CDR3 DNA follows: TGCAGCGTCGTACCGGGACCGAGCACCGGGGAGCTGTTTTTT. Its translation is CSVVPGPSTGELFF.

The chain couples TRBV2 to TRBJ2-1; D may match TRBD1 or TRBD2 (5 bases each). The ends were cut back, 4 bases at V and 7 bases at J, with 14 bases in the middle. This CDR3 comprises 14 residues. Per the germline V gene, CDR1 is SNHLY and CDR2 is FYNNEI. The CDR3: CASSGDVSGNEQFF. The DNA for the CDR3 is TGTGCCAGCAGTGGGGACGTCTCGGGGAATGAGCAGTTCTTC.

The chain uses TRBV7-2 and TRBJ2-5; no clear D. Looked up from germline, CDR1 is SGHTA and CDR2 is FQGNSA. The CDR3 is made up of 14 amino acids. V was clipped by 1 base and J by 5 bases, with 11 bases between them. CDR3 loop: CASSLGGFRETQYF. CDR3 bases: TGTGCCAGCAGCTTAGGGGGATTTCGGGAGACCCAGTACTTC.

CDR3: CSVELRQGGDTQYF. The CDR3 nucleotides are TGCAGCGTTGAACTCCGGCAGGGGGGTGATACGCAGTATTTT. The rearrangement uses TRBV29-1 and TRBJ2-3, with D possibly matching TRBD1 (7 bases). The V end lost 2 bases, the J end lost 6 bases, and 15 bases lay between the germline ends. CDR1 SQVTM and CDR2 ANQGSEA come from the germline V gene. The CDR3 has 14 residues.